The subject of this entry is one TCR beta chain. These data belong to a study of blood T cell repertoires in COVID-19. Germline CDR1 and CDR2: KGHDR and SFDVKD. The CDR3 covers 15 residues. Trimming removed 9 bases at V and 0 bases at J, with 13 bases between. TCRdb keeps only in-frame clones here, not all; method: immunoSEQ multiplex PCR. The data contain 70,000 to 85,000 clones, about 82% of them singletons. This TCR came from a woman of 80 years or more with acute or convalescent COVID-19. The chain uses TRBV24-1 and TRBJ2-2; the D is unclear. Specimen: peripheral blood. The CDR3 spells CATASAVSNTGELFF. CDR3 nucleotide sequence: TGTGCCACCGCCTCGGCGGTCTCGAACACCGGGGAGCTGTTTTTT.